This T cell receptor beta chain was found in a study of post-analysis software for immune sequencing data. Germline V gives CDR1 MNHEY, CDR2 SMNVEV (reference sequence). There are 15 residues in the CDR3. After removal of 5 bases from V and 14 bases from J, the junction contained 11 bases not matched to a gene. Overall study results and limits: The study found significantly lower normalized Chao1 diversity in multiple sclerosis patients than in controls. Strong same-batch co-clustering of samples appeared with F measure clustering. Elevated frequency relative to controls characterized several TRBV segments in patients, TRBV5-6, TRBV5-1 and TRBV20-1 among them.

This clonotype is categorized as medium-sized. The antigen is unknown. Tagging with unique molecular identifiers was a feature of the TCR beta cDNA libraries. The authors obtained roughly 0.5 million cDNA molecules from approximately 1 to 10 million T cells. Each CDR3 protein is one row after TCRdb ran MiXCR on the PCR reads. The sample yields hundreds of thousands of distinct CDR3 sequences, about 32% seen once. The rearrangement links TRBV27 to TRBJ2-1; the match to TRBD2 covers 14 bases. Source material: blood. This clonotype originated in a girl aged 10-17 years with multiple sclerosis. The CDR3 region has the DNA TGTGCCAGCAGTCAACTGACTAGCGGGGGGGTTAACGAGTTCTTC. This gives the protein CASSQLTSGGVNEFF.